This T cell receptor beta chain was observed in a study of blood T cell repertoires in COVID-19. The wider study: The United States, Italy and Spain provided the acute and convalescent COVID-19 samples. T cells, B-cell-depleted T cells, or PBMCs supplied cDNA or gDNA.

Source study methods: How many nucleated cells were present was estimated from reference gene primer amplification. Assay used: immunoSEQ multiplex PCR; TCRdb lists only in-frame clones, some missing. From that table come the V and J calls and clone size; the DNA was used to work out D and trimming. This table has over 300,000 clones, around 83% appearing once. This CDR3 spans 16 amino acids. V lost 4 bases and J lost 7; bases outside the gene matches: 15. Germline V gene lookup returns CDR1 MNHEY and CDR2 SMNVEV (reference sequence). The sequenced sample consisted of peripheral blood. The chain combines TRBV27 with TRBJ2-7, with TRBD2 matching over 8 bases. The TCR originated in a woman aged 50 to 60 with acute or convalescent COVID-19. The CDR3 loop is CASSSTPGTSRGEQYF. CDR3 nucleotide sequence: TGTGCCAGCAGTTCTACACCCGGGACTAGTCGAGGGGAGCAGTACTTC.